One T cell receptor beta chain is described in this entry. The sample comes from a study of cytomegalovirus exposure and HLA in healthy donors. Primers for the PCR totalled 60 Vbeta and 13 Jbeta. Clones were read by immunoSEQ multiplex PCR, and TCRdb kept only the in-frame ones, dropping some. The data show roughly 130,000 clones, 65% to 90% seen once. This CDR3 has 16 amino acids. V was pared by 7 bases and J by 5 bases, with 17 bases of the junction left unmatched. Germline-derived CDR1 and CDR2 are LNHDA and SQIVND (reference sequence). The rearrangement joins TRBV19 to TRBJ2-7, with 7 bases that match TRBD1. The receptor's source is a male donor in good health and CMV-seropositive. The material sequenced was PBMCs. Here the CDR3 DNA reads TGTGCCAGTAAGGACGGCCGAGGGGGCAGGGGCGACGAGCAGTACTTC. This gives the protein CASKDGRGGRGDEQYF.